The present entry profiles one TCR beta chain with its context. The data are from a study of cytomegalovirus exposure and HLA in healthy donors. V lost 6 bases to trimming and J lost 1 base; unmatched junction nucleotides: 6. The germline CDR1 and CDR2 sequences are MDHEN and SYDVKM. The length of the CDR3 is 16 residues. PCR used 60 Vbeta primers and 13 Jbeta primers. The table came from immunoSEQ multiplex PCR; TCRdb's copy has only in-frame clones and leaves some out. The table lists around 130,000 clones. The chain employs TRBV28 and TRBJ2-2; TRBD2 matches at 9 bases. The source is a middle-aged woman in good health and CMV-seronegative. The sample consisted of PBMCs. This CDR3 is CASRIYSGGNTGELFF. As DNA, the CDR3 is TGTGCCAGCAGGATCTATAGCGGGGGGAACACCGGGGAGCTGTTTTTT. Together with reference TRBV28 and TRBJ2-2, the CDR3 gives the full variable domain: DVKVTQSSRYLVKRTGEKVFLECVQDMDHENMFWYRQDPGLGLRLIYFSYDVKMKEKGDIPEGYSVSREKKERFSLILESASTNQTSMYLCASRIYSGGNTGELFFGEGSRLTVL.